This entry lists 2 T cell receptor beta chains sequenced from one sample in a study of blood T cell repertoires in COVID-19. Some clones are missing from TCRdb's copy, which holds only in-frame ones; the method was immunoSEQ multiplex PCR. The repertoire has some 110,000 clones, about 80% of them found once; the top ten carry 2.5% to 4%. The sequencing input was peripheral blood. These receptors all stem from a woman of 80 years or more with active or convalescent COVID-19.

This clone came up once. V gene TRBV19 combines with J gene TRBJ1-2; 8 bases align to TRBD1. Germline CDR1 LNHDA, CDR2 SQIVND (reference sequence). This CDR3 is 14 amino acids long. Germline trimming cut 5 bases from V and 8 bases from J; bases unmatched to any gene: 10. CDR3 nucleotides: TGTGCCAGTAGTTTGGACAGGGAGATCTCCGGCTACACCTTC. Its protein product is CASSLDREISGYTF.

The V gene is TRBV27, the J gene TRBJ1-1; D unresolved. The germline V gene has CDR1 MNHEY and CDR2 SMNVEV (reference sequence). V dropped 2 bases and J dropped 0 bases, with 13 bases sitting between them. The CDR3 spans 16 residues. CDR3 loop: CASSLDYRELNTEAFF. DNA of the CDR3: TGTGCCAGCAGTTTAGATTATCGAGAGTTGAACACTGAAGCTTTCTTT.